This T cell receptor (beta chain) came from a study of metastatic and nonmetastatic thyroid tumors (dated by TCRdb to 2018 to 2021). General notes on the study: For patients with malignant and with benign thyroid disease, the researchers compared repertoires between peripheral blood samples and tumor or nodule tissue samples. The full study reports these points: In both blood and tumor samples, malignant tumors were reported to have significantly higher TCR beta diversity than benign nodules.

None of the patients had been given any treatment before thyroid surgery. Using T-cell receptor beta sequencing, the study looked back at clinical samples from patients collected from about 2012 to 2018. Taken from cysteine to phenylalanine, the CDR3 has 13 residues. Only the CDR3 DNA is retained, 39 bases long and in frame from the first base. A distance of 12 bases separates the germline ends of V and J, which lose 6 bases and 4 bases respectively. CDR1 is given as SNHLY and CDR2 as FYNNEI, both from the germline V gene. Library method: PCR. Sequenced using an Illumina HiSeq 4000. High-throughput sequencing was used to profile the TCR beta-chain CDR3 region of each patient. Per the authors' processing: CDR3 differences across clinicopathological groups were used to build a classifier for discriminating distant-metastatic papillary thyroid cancer patients. The Shannon index was used to assess repertoire diversity, and the Morisita-Horn index was used to assess tumor-blood repertoire similarity. Starting from the raw public reads, TCRdb applied fastp trimming at Q25, assembled clones with MiXCR and retained in-frame beta chains. The V and J calls were not made by the authors but by TCRdb's processing. The sample includes about 45,000 clones, with approximately 4.1% observed a single time. The ten most abundant clones make up about 9.8% of the sample.

In its sample, this clone was seen many times. What this receptor recognizes is not known. Base qualities are not provided; no much larger clone lies one nucleotide away. The sequence derives from a female donor with papillary thyroid cancer or a benign thyroid nodule (not recorded which). Some clones in this sample may be carry-over from other donors' samples. Source material: blood. Recombination joined TRBV2 with TRBJ1-1; the D gene lacks a confident call. The nucleotides read TGTGCCAGCAGGACTTTTTTGGGCACTGAAGCTTTCTTT. This gives the protein CASRTFLGTEAFF.